Below are 29 T cell receptor beta chains sequenced from a single sample in a study of persistence of HIV-infected CD4 T cells. This was the immunoSEQ version 4 assay in survey mode. Sequencing used immunoSEQ multiplex PCR; TCRdb keeps in-frame clones, though not all of them. Of 6,000 to 9,500 clones in the sample, just over 60% were seen once. Cells were stimulated with CMV-infected fibroblast lysates at roughly 9.1 ug/mL. CD4+ T cells upregulating both CD40 ligand and CD69 were sorted as responding cells. Their specific antigens are unknown. The sequencing here drew on CD4+ T cells sorted from PBMCs after roughly 18-hour stimulation, taken from a patient who received antiretroviral therapy. Receptors originate from an adult man with HIV who was CMV-seropositive.

This clone has only a few counts. V usage is TRBV7-9 and J usage is TRBJ1-2; weak D call: TRBD1 (6 bases). The V end was cut by 1 base, the J end by 8 bases, with 14 bases between. This CDR3 spans 14 amino acids. The germline V gene encodes CDR1 SEHNR and CDR2 FQNEAQ (reference sequence). CDR3: CASSLELGAGGYTF. The CDR3 DNA follows: TGTGCCAGCAGCTTAGAGCTGGGGGCGGGCGGCTACACCTTC.

The V call is TRBV7-2, the J call TRBJ2-5; a weak D match, TRBD2 (6 bases). Germline-derived CDR1 and CDR2 are SGHTA and FQGNSA. The CDR3 extends over 13 amino acids. The V end was cut by 1 base, the J end by 7 bases, with 10 bases between. CDR3: CASSLEGGMTQYF. The CDR3 DNA follows: TGTGCCAGCAGCTTAGAGGGAGGAATGACCCAGTACTTC.

The chain uses TRBV3-1 (or the pseudogene TRBV3-2) and TRBJ2-3; no firm D call. The CDR3 has 14 residues. V was trimmed by 0 bases and J by 0 bases, leaving 4 bases between them. Germline-derived CDR1 and CDR2 are LGHDT and YNNKEL (reference sequence). The CDR3 reads CASSQDTSTDTQYF. CDR3 DNA sequence: TGTGCCAGCAGCCAAGATACTAGCACAGATACGCAGTATTTT.

By frequency in the sample, this clone is medium-sized. The CDR3 is CASSAYRGGSTDTQYF. DNA for the CDR3: TGTGCCAGCAGTGCTTACAGGGGGGGAAGCACAGATACGCAGTATTTT. The chain combines TRBV6-1 with TRBJ2-3, with a possible D match to TRBD1 (8 bases). CDR1 is MNHNS, CDR2 SASEGT, per germline. Trimming removed 4 bases at V and 0 bases at J, with 14 bases between. The CDR3 extends over 16 amino acids.

This chain links TRBV2 with TRBJ1-5, with a tentative D call TRBD1 (5 bases). This CDR3 comprises 15 residues. Trimming pared 7 bases from V and 0 bases from J, leaving 13 bases between. Germline CDR1 is SNHLY and CDR2 is FYNNEI. CDR3 bases: TGTGCCAGCACTCGGGACTGGAATAGCAATCAGCCCCAGCATTTT. Residues: CASTRDWNSNQPQHF. Using reference TRBV2 and TRBJ1-5 for the parts outside the CDR3, the full variable domain is EPEVTQTPSHQVTQMGQEVILRCVPISNHLYFYWYRQILGQKVEFLVSFYNNEISEKSEIFDDQFSVERPDGSNFTLKIRSTKLEDSAMYFCASTRDWNSNQPQHFGDGTRLSIL.

The rearrangement joins TRBV19 to TRBJ1-3, with 7 bases that match TRBD1. J lost 0 bases, V lost 3 bases, and 5 bases had no gene match. Germline assignment: CDR1 LNHDA and CDR2 SQIVND (reference sequence). The CDR3 extends over 16 amino acids. CDR3 sequence: CASSMGQRRSGNTIYF. DNA of the CDR3: TGTGCCAGTAGTATGGGACAGCGACGCTCTGGAAACACCATATATTTT.

This rearrangement joins TRBV7-9 to TRBJ2-5; 9 bases match TRBD2. V was clipped by 1 base and J by 4 bases; unmatched bases: 4. Germline CDR1 and CDR2: SEHNR and FQNEAQ (reference sequence). The CDR3 totals 15 residues. DNA of the CDR3: TGTGCCAGCAGCTTAGGTAGCGGGAGAGGAGAGACCCAGTACTTC. Amino acid sequence: CASSLGSGRGETQYF.

V and J are TRBV6-5 and TRBJ2-5; 12 nucleotides align to TRBD2. V was pared by 7 bases and J by 3 bases, with 3 bases of the junction left unmatched. From germline, CDR1 is MNHEY and CDR2 SVGAGI. The CDR3 consists of 14 residues. As DNA, the CDR3 is TGTGCCAGCAAGGCTAGCGGGGGGGAAGAGACCCAGTACTTC. This codes for CASKASGGEETQYF.

V usage is TRBV19 and J usage is TRBJ2-7; possibly TRBD2 for D (5 bases). This CDR3 spans 12 amino acids. The V gene's germline CDR1 is LNHDA and CDR2 SQIVND (reference sequence). Trimming left V 9 bases short and J 1 base short, with 10 bases between. Here the CDR3 reads CASRGSSYEQYF. In nucleotides, the CDR3 is TGTGCCAGCCGGGGATCATCCTACGAGCAGTACTTC.

This chain joins TRBV7-6 and TRBJ2-3, with no clear D. Germline CDR1 is SGHVS and CDR2 is FNYEAQ. The CDR3 loop spans 16 amino acids. The ends were cut back, 1 base at V and 0 bases at J, with 11 bases in the middle. CDR3 amino acids: CASSLGRLTSTDTQYF. The CDR3 DNA is TGTGCCAGCAGCTTAGGACGGCTAACTAGCACAGATACGCAGTATTTT.

By sample share, this clone is medium-sized. CDR3 nucleotide sequence: TGCAGCGTTCTCAGACAGAGCTATGGCTACACCTTC. This encodes CSVLRQSYGYTF. The chain joins TRBV29-1 to TRBJ1-2; possibly TRBD1 for D (5 bases). V was cut by 5 bases and J by 4 bases, with 11 bases left in between. CDR1 is SQVTM, CDR2 ANQGSEA, per germline. There are 12 residues in the CDR3. Complete variable domain (other parts from reference TRBV29-1 and TRBJ1-2): SAVISQKPSRDICQRGTSLTIQCQVDSQVTMMFWYRQQPGQSLTLIATANQGSEATYESGFVIDKFPISRPNLTFSTLTVSNMSPEDSSIYLCSVLRQSYGYTFGSGTRLTVV.

The V call is TRBV30, the J call TRBJ2-1; 7 positions match TRBD2. The V and J ends lost 7 bases and 0 bases, in that order; junction bases with no gene match: 6. CDR1 and CDR2 from the germline V gene are GTSNPN and SVGIG (reference sequence). This CDR3 comprises 14 residues. The CDR3 here is CASMSGVSYNEQFF. In DNA, the CDR3 is TGTGCCTCGATGAGCGGGGTCTCCTACAATGAGCAGTTCTTC. Full variable domain (outside the CDR3, taken from reference TRBV30 and TRBJ2-1): SQTIHQWPATLVQPVGSPLSLECTVEGTSNPNLYWYRQAAGRGLQLLFYSVGIGQISSEVPQNLSASRPQDRQFILSSKKLLLSDSGFYLCASMSGVSYNEQFFGPGTRLTVL.

The table lists this clone with a few counts. The gene calls are TRBV11-3 and TRBJ2-2, with a tentative D call TRBD1 (6 bases). CDR1 is SGHNT and CDR2 is YENEEA in the germline V gene. V lost 4 bases and J lost 3, with 9 bases in between. There are 14 residues in the CDR3. CDR3: CASSSGQYTGELFF. CDR3 DNA: TGTGCCAGCAGCTCGGGACAATACACCGGGGAGCTGTTTTTT.

The table lists this clone with a few counts. The chain combines TRBV11-1 with TRBJ1-1, with TRBD1 as a possible D gene (5 bases). The CDR3 is 14 residues long. CDR1 is SGHAT, CDR2 FQDESV, per germline (reference sequence). Trimming took 1 base from V and 4 from J, leaving 10 bases between them. DNA for the CDR3: TGTGCCAGCAGCTTAGGGGGGAGAAGCACTGAAGCTTTCTTT. As protein: CASSLGGRSTEAFF.

This rearrangement joins TRBV6-5 to TRBJ1-5; D might be TRBD1 (5 bases). Trimming took 0 bases from V and 6 from J, leaving 12 bases between them. The germline CDR1 and CDR2 sequences are MNHEY and SVGAGI. The CDR3 is 15 residues long. CDR3 bases: TGTGCCAGCAGTTACTCGTCGGGACCTTCTCAGCCCCAGCATTTT. This gives the protein CASSYSSGPSQPQHF.

This clone has only a few counts. The rearrangement links TRBV9 to TRBJ1-2, with unresolved D. Deletions cut 0 bases from V and 8 bases from J, with 8 bases between. Germline V CDR1 and CDR2: SGDLS, YYNGEE. CDR3 length: 12 amino acids. The CDR3 loop is CASSVARGGYTF. Here the CDR3 DNA reads TGTGCCAGCAGCGTAGCTCGAGGGGGCTACACCTTC.

This rearrangement joins TRBV5-5 to TRBJ1-1; the D is unclear. Germline lookup yields CDR1 SGHKS and CDR2 YYEKEE (reference sequence). Trimming shortened V by 1 base and J by 8 bases, and 12 bases separated the two germline ends. The CDR3 sequence is 13 residues long. The CDR3 here is CASSLSVGMEAFF. CDR3 nucleotide sequence: TGTGCCAGCAGCTTGTCAGTGGGCATGGAAGCTTTCTTT.

The chain couples TRBV12-3 or TRBV12-4 to TRBJ1-1; 7 bases are a match to TRBD1. This CDR3 region has 11 residues. J was trimmed by 11 bases and V by 5 bases; bases with no gene match: 5. The CDR3: CASSPDRVAFF. In nucleotides, the CDR3 is TGTGCCAGCAGTCCCGACAGGGTGGCTTTCTTT.

In this sample, this clone is large. V is TRBV10-3 and J is TRBJ1-1, with D unclear. The V end was cut by 7 bases, the J end by 6 bases, with 12 bases between. The CDR3 spans 12 residues. Germline V gene sequence: CDR1 ENHRY, CDR2 SYGVKD. The CDR3 loop is CAITGFEAEAFF. The CDR3, as DNA: TGTGCCATCACGGGATTTGAGGCTGAAGCTTTCTTT.

The chain has TRBV11-3 and TRBJ2-7; TRBD1 matches at 7 bases. Germline CDR1 is SGHNT and CDR2 is YENEEA. The junction had 2 bases not matched to a gene; V was cut back by 5 bases and J by 1 base. The CDR3 spans 13 residues. The CDR3 loop is CASSGTESYEQYF. Here the CDR3 DNA reads TGTGCCAGCAGCGGGACAGAGTCCTACGAGCAGTACTTC.

The V and J genes are TRBV21-1 and TRBJ2-7; TRBD2 is the table's D call, not checked against the DNA. TRBV21-1 constitutes a pseudogene. The CDR3 extends over 16 amino acids. This CDR3 is CASSKRGRDSSYEQYF. CDR3 sequence (DNA): TGTGCCAGCAGCAAAAGAGGCAGAGATTCTTCCTACGAGCAGTACTTC.

J is TRBJ2-1 and V is TRBV25-1; 9 bases agree with TRBD2. V trimming: 1 base; J trimming: 6 bases; junction bases outside the gene matches: 7. The CDR3 has 16 residues. Per germline, CDR1 MGHDK and CDR2 SYGVNS. The CDR3 protein is CASSESSGRPSNEQFF. The CDR3 nucleotides read TGTGCCAGCAGTGAATCGAGCGGGAGGCCCTCCAATGAGCAGTTCTTC.

V usage is TRBV5-1 and J usage is TRBJ2-2; the D is unclear. This CDR3 has 14 residues. Germline-derived CDR1 and CDR2 are SGHRS and YFSETQ. Trimming took off 5 bases at V and 0 bases at J, with 8 bases between the two ends. The CDR3 is CASSQRTNTGELFF. The CDR3 nucleotides read TGCGCCAGCAGTCAAAGGACGAACACCGGGGAGCTGTTTTTT.

The V and J genes are TRBV2 and TRBJ2-5, with D tentatively TRBD2 (6 bases). The CDR3 covers 13 residues. CDR1 is SNHLY and CDR2 is FYNNEI in the germline V gene. Trimming left V 4 bases short and J 4 bases short, with 10 bases between. CDR3 DNA sequence: TGTGCCAGCAGTGGGCTAGCGCTAGAGACCCAGTACTTC. Its protein product is CASSGLALETQYF. Full variable domain (remainder filled in from reference TRBV2 and TRBJ2-5): EPEVTQTPSHQVTQMGQEVILRCVPISNHLYFYWYRQILGQKVEFLVSFYNNEISEKSEIFDDQFSVERPDGSNFTLKIRSTKLEDSAMYFCASSGLALETQYFGPGTRLLVL.

This clone counts as large. Other DNA sequences from this sample encode an identical CDR3 as well. The V and J genes are TRBV9 and TRBJ2-5; unclear D gene. From germline, CDR1 is SGDLS and CDR2 YYNGEE. V lost 0 bases to trimming and J lost 1 base, with 4 bases between them. The CDR3 is 13 amino acids. CDR3 sequence reads: CASSVARQETQYF. The CDR3 nucleotides read TGTGCCAGCAGCGTAGCCCGCCAAGAGACCCAGTACTTC.

By share of the sample, this clone is medium-sized. The chain employs TRBV5-1 and TRBJ2-7, with TRBD2 matching 12 bases. In germline, CDR1 is SGHRS, CDR2 YFSETQ. V trimming: 0 bases; J trimming: 4 bases; junction bases outside the gene matches: 5. The CDR3 has 16 amino acids. CDR3 in amino acids: CASSLALAGGPYEQYF. Here the CDR3 DNA reads TGCGCCAGCAGCTTGGCCCTAGCGGGGGGGCCTTACGAGCAGTACTTC. Complete variable domain (other parts from reference TRBV5-1 and TRBJ2-7): KAGVTQTPRYLIKTRGQQVTLSCSPISGHRSVSWYQQTPGQGLQFLFEYFSETQRNKGNFPGRFSGRQFSNSRSEMNVSTLELGDSALYLCASSLALAGGPYEQYFGPGTRLTVT.

The chain has TRBV7-2 and TRBJ2-1; TRBD2 agrees at 9 bases. Losses at the gene ends were 1 base for V and 1 base for J; bases not matched to a gene: 2. This CDR3 comprises 16 residues. Germline values: CDR1 SGHTA, CDR2 FQGNSA. CDR3 region: CASSLGGGASYNEQFF. CDR3 bases: TGTGCCAGCAGCTTAGGCGGGGGGGCGTCCTACAATGAGCAGTTCTTC.

CDR3 sequence reads: CASSGWTSGRKETQYF. Written as DNA, the CDR3 is TGTGCCAGCAGCGGCTGGACTAGCGGGAGAAAAGAGACCCAGTACTTC. V gene TRBV11-1 combines with J gene TRBJ2-5, with TRBD2 identical over 13 bases. The CDR3 totals 16 residues. The germline V gene encodes CDR1 SGHAT and CDR2 FQDESV (reference sequence). With V trimmed by 5 bases and J by 3 bases, 6 bases remained unmatched.

Within the sample, this clone is medium-sized (0.01 to 0.1%). The chain carries TRBV30 and TRBJ1-6, with 9 bases fitting TRBD1. The V and J ends lost 3 bases and 8 bases, in that order; junction bases with no gene match: 5. Per germline, CDR1 GTSNPN and CDR2 SVGIG (reference sequence). The length of the CDR3 is 14 residues. The CDR3, as DNA: TGTGCCTGGAGCTCCGGGACAGGGTATTCACCCCTCCACTTT. This sequence encodes CAWSSGTGYSPLHF. Complete variable domain (other parts from reference TRBV30 and TRBJ1-6): SQTIHQWPATLVQPVGSPLSLECTVEGTSNPNLYWYRQAAGRGLQLLFYSVGIGQISSEVPQNLSASRPQDRQFILSSKKLLLSDSGFYLCAWSSGTGYSPLHFGNGTRLTVT.